This passage covers 19 T cell receptor beta chains from one sample sequenced in a study of ipilimumab plus nivolumab after autologous stem cell transplantation. The data were produced by immunoSEQ multiplex PCR, yet TCRdb's version contains in-frame clones alone and is incomplete. Altogether about 17,000 clones are present, more than 65% being singletons, with the ten largest covering roughly a tenth. Sequenced material: PBMCs, taken in a trial of ipilimumab plus nivolumab as post-transplant consolidation. Every receptor here comes from a male donor with diffuse large B-cell lymphoma.

This chain links TRBV6-6 with TRBJ1-1; D uncertain. With 6 bases removed from V and 5 bases from J, the gap between germline ends came to 16 bases. CDR1 and CDR2 from the germline V gene are MNHNY and SVGAGI (reference sequence). The CDR3 runs to 14 residues. CDR3 region: CASSRRLFLTEAFF. The CDR3, as DNA: TGTGCCAGCAGCCGTCGTCTTTTTTTGACTGAAGCTTTCTTT.

The J gene is TRBJ1-2, the V gene TRBV5-4; D is uncertain. Trimming cost V 1 base and J 5 bases, with 6 bases left between them. The CDR3 contains 12 residues. Germline CDR1 reads SGHNT; CDR2 reads YYREEE (reference sequence). CDR3 coding DNA: TGTGCCAGCAGCTTGTTGGATTATGGCTACACCTTC. It codes for CASSLLDYGYTF.

For the CDR3, the DNA is TGTGCCAGCAGTGTAGGGGGCACTGAAGCTTTCTTT. It translates to CASSVGGTEAFF. The chain is built from TRBV28 and TRBJ1-1, with D perhaps matching TRBD1 (6 bases). The germline V and J ends were trimmed by 5 bases and 4 bases, with 8 bases remaining between them. The CDR3 has 12 amino acids. Germline assignment: CDR1 MDHEN and CDR2 SYDVKM.

This clone was recorded once. The genes are TRBV7-8 and TRBJ2-3, with TRBD1 identical over 7 bases. This CDR3 region has 14 residues. Germline assignment: CDR1 SGHVS and CDR2 FQNEAQ. The J segment lost 4 bases and the V segment lost 2 bases, leaving 3 bases of the junction unmatched. This CDR3 reads CASSLYRGADTQYF. Here the CDR3 DNA reads TGTGCCAGCAGCTTATACAGGGGCGCAGATACGCAGTATTTT.

This chain joins TRBV6-5 and TRBJ2-7; 7 bases are a match to TRBD2. V was clipped by 6 bases and J by 6 bases; unmatched bases: 8. Germline-derived CDR1 and CDR2 are MNHEY and SVGAGI. CDR3 length equals 13 residues. The CDR3 loop reads CASSSDSGGEQYF. The CDR3 nucleotides are TGTGCCAGCAGCTCCGACTCGGGAGGCGAGCAGTACTTC.

The chain uses TRBV5-1 and TRBJ2-1; 9 nucleotides agree with TRBD1. With V trimmed by 2 bases and J by 3 bases, 3 bases remained unmatched. The CDR3 is made up of 15 amino acids. CDR1 is SGHRS and CDR2 is YFSETQ in the germline V gene. CDR3 DNA sequence: TGCGCCAGCAGCTTCCGGGACAGGGACTACAATGAGCAGTTCTTC. It is translated as CASSFRDRDYNEQFF. Drawing the rest from reference TRBV5-1 and TRBJ2-1, the complete variable domain is KAGVTQTPRYLIKTRGQQVTLSCSPISGHRSVSWYQQTPGQGLQFLFEYFSETQRNKGNFPGRFSGRQFSNSRSEMNVSTLELGDSALYLCASSFRDRDYNEQFFGPGTRLTVL.

This clone is deemed medium-sized. This rearrangement joins TRBV2 to TRBJ2-7; D unresolved. The length of the CDR3 is 11 residues. The germline gives CDR1 SNHLY, CDR2 FYNNEI. The V gene lost 8 bases and the J gene lost 1 base, with 6 bases spanning the gap. The CDR3 loop reads CASLGSYEQYF. The DNA of the CDR3 is TGTGCCAGCTTGGGGTCCTACGAGCAGTACTTC. Full variable domain (rest looked up from reference TRBV2 and TRBJ2-7): EPEVTQTPSHQVTQMGQEVILRCVPISNHLYFYWYRQILGQKVEFLVSFYNNEISEKSEIFDDQFSVERPDGSNFTLKIRSTKLEDSAMYFCASLGSYEQYFGPGTRLTVT.

This clone is a singleton in its sample. The chain links TRBV6-1 to TRBJ1-1, with 7 bases lining up with TRBD1. Trimming removed 0 bases from V and 6 bases from J; junction bases left unmatched: 4. The CDR3 is 14 residues long. Looked up from germline, CDR1 is MNHNS and CDR2 is SASEGT. The CDR3 nucleotides are TGTGCCAGCAGTGAAGCGCGGGACAGAGCTGAAGCTTTCTTT. This codes for CASSEARDRAEAFF.

The chain carries TRBV5-1 and TRBJ2-1; 11 nucleotides line up with TRBD1. The V gene's germline CDR1 is SGHRS and CDR2 YFSETQ. The CDR3 runs 15 residues. V dropped 4 bases and J dropped 4; count of bases not matched to a gene: 4. CDR3 sequence: CASSPRDRGYNEQFF. The CDR3, as DNA: TGCGCCAGCAGCCCACGGGACAGGGGGTACAATGAGCAGTTCTTC. The full variable domain, in which reference TRBV5-1 and TRBJ2-1 provide the parts outside the CDR3, is KAGVTQTPRYLIKTRGQQVTLSCSPISGHRSVSWYQQTPGQGLQFLFEYFSETQRNKGNFPGRFSGRQFSNSRSEMNVSTLELGDSALYLCASSPRDRGYNEQFFGPGTRLTVL.

The chain carries TRBV7-3 and TRBJ2-5, with 11 bases identical to TRBD1. The J call is uncertain, as TRBJ2-7 better fits the DNA end. Germline CDR1 reads SGHTA; CDR2 reads FQGTGA. This CDR3 spans 16 amino acids. The CDR3 DNA reads as TGTGCCAGCAGCTCACAACCGGGACAGGGGGGCTACGAGCAGTACTTC. Translated, it gives CASSSQPGQGGYEQYF.

The rearrangement joins TRBV19 to TRBJ2-6, with D possibly called TRBD1 or TRBD2 (5 bases each). CDR1 is LNHDA, CDR2 SQIVND, per germline (reference sequence). Trimming took off 2 bases at V and 0 bases at J, with 11 bases between the two ends. This CDR3 is 17 amino acids long. The CDR3 bases are TGTGCCAGTAGTATAAGGGGAGACAGCTCTGGGGCCAACGTCCTGACTTTC. Translation: CASSIRGDSSGANVLTF.

This chain joins TRBV7-2 and TRBJ2-3; no reliable D call. V lost 5 bases and J lost 0, with 3 bases in between. Germline V gene sequence: CDR1 SGHTA, CDR2 FQGNSA. CDR3 length: 12 residues. The DNA of the CDR3 is TGTGCCAGCAGCATTAGCACAGATACGCAGTATTTT. Its protein product is CASSISTDTQYF.

The V and J genes are TRBV28 and TRBJ1-3, with a tentative D call TRBD1 (6 bases). This CDR3 region has 16 residues. The V end lost 3 bases, the J end lost 6 bases, and 18 bases lay between the germline ends. The germline V gene encodes CDR1 MDHEN and CDR2 SYDVKM. This chain's CDR3 is CASSFSYRVEENTIYF. The CDR3 nucleotides read TGTGCCAGCAGTTTCTCGTACAGGGTAGAGGAAAACACCATATATTTT.

The chain employs TRBV9 and TRBJ2-3; D possibly corresponds to TRBD2 (7 bases). CDR1 SGDLS and CDR2 YYNGEE come from the germline V gene. This CDR3 has 14 amino acids. Trimming took 4 bases from V and 3 from J, leaving 12 bases between them. The CDR3 reads CASSTRGTTDTQYF. CDR3 coding DNA: TGTGCCAGCAGCACGCGGGGGACAACAGATACGCAGTATTTT.

The V gene is TRBV30, the J gene TRBJ1-2; possible D gene TRBD1, 6 bases. The CDR3 has 15 amino acids. V was shortened by 4 bases and J by 1 base, with 16 bases between the two germline ends. Germline CDR1 GTSNPN, CDR2 SVGIG (reference sequence). CDR3 nucleotides: TGTGCCTGGAAAGGGCAGGACAGAGATAACTATGGCTACACCTTC. Translating gives CAWKGQDRDNYGYTF.

V and J are TRBV5-1 and TRBJ2-2; D unclear. Germline loops: CDR1 SGHRS, CDR2 YFSETQ. With 4 bases removed from V and 7 bases from J, the gap between germline ends came to 11 bases. This CDR3 is 13 amino acids long. The CDR3 here is CASSTNPGGELFF. As DNA, the CDR3 is TGCGCCAGCAGCACGAACCCTGGCGGGGAGCTGTTTTTT.

V usage is TRBV25-1 and J usage is TRBJ1-1, with D unresolved. V shed 4 bases and J shed 0 bases, with 12 bases lying between them. The germline CDR1 and CDR2 sequences are MGHDK and SYGVNS. The CDR3 contains 15 residues. The CDR3: CASSAARLLNTEAFF. Here the CDR3 DNA reads TGTGCCAGCAGTGCAGCGAGACTGTTGAACACTGAAGCTTTCTTT.

Only a few counts were recorded for this clone. The chain joins TRBV14 to TRBJ2-6; D unclear. Trimming pared 0 bases from V and 0 bases from J, leaving 9 bases between. The germline gives CDR1 SGHDN, CDR2 FVKESK. The CDR3 covers 17 residues. As DNA, the CDR3 is TGTGCCAGCAGCCAAGACCCTAGTAGCTCTGGGGCCAACGTCCTGACTTTC. Protein: CASSQDPSSSGANVLTF.

The V and J genes are TRBV7-8 and TRBJ1-5; 11 positions match TRBD1. V lost 5 bases and J lost 4; bases outside the gene matches: 4. The CDR3 consists of 15 residues. Germline V gene lookup returns CDR1 SGHVS and CDR2 FQNEAQ. CDR3 amino acids: CASSLGQGANQPQHF. The DNA for the CDR3 is TGTGCCAGCAGCCTCGGACAGGGGGCGAATCAGCCCCAGCATTTT.